This T cell receptor (beta chain) was identified in a study of T cell responses to AZD1222 COVID-19 vaccine. TCRdb keeps only in-frame clones here, not all; method: immunoSEQ multiplex PCR. The repertoire has approximately 92,000 clones, 91% of them found once; the top ten carry around 6.8%. The input for sequencing was peripheral blood, taken on day 0 of AZD1222 vaccination. This sequence originates from an adult in good health.

The CDR3 DNA follows: TGTGCCTGGATCAGGCCGGGGCAGCGAGGTGGCTACACCTTC. This gives the protein CAWIRPGQRGGYTF. V is TRBV30 and J is TRBJ1-2; TRBD1 is a possible D gene (5 bases). V was clipped by 4 bases and J by 7 bases, with 19 bases between them. The CDR3 spans 14 residues. Germline V gene data show CDR1 as GTSNPN and CDR2 as SVGIG (reference sequence). Drawing the rest from reference TRBV30 and TRBJ1-2, the complete variable domain is SQTIHQWPATLVQPVGSPLSLECTVEGTSNPNLYWYRQAAGRGLQLLFYSVGIGQISSEVPQNLSASRPQDRQFILSSKKLLLSDSGFYLCAWIRPGQRGGYTFGSGTRLTVV.